Below, one T cell receptor beta chain is given with its context. Its antigen remains unidentified. After extraction with the RNeasy kit, 0.5 to 1 ug of the RNA was reverse transcribed using random hexamers. The CDR3 of TCR beta was amplified by immunoSEQ multiplex PCR across 54 Vbeta and 13 Jbeta. TCRdb independently ran MiXCR on the immunoSEQ multiplex PCR reads; one entry per CDR3 protein. The sample has 95,000 to 150,000 distinct CDR3 sequences; roughly 95% are singletons. Germline V CDR1 and CDR2: SGHTA, FQGNSA. V trimming: 5 bases; J trimming: 2 bases; junction bases outside the gene matches: 11. The CDR3 has 16 amino acids. This sample stems from a study of CD8 T cells in Susac syndrome. Sequencing targeted TCR beta in blood CD8+ and CD4+ T cells. Each Susac syndrome patient had definite or probable disease by recently defined criteria. Overall study findings and caveats: CD4+ T cell repertoires in Susac syndrome lacked clonal expansion.

Sequenced input: CD4+ T cells from PBMCs. The receptor was derived from a human donor with Susac syndrome. The V and J genes are TRBV7-2 and TRBJ1-2; 7 bases agree with TRBD1. The CDR3: CASSVRRPTGNYGYTF. For the CDR3, the DNA is TGTGCCAGCAGCGTAAGGAGACCGACAGGGAACTATGGCTACACCTTC. The full variable domain, completed using reference TRBV7-2 and TRBJ1-2, is GAGVSQSPSNKVTEKGKDVELRCDPISGHTALYWYRQSLGQGLEFLIYFQGNSAPDKSGLPSDRFSAERTGGSVSTLTIQRTQQEDSAVYLCASSVRRPTGNYGYTFGSGTRLTVV.